One and the same sample provided the 26 T cell receptor beta chains below, sequenced in a study of T cell responses to AZD1222 COVID-19 vaccine. TCRdb's table, derived via immunoSEQ multiplex PCR, lists solely in-frame clones and lacks some. The table lists 150,000 or so clones, roughly 90% of them singletons, with about 3.7% in the top ten. The sample in question was peripheral blood, obtained on day 0 of AZD1222 vaccination. These receptors were taken from an adult in good health.

This chain connects TRBV27 to TRBJ2-7; 10 bases match TRBD2. Trimming at V came to 2 bases and at J to 4 bases, leaving 20 bases not matched to a gene. CDR1 and CDR2 (germline): MNHEY, SMNVEV (reference sequence). The CDR3 is 20 amino acids. The DNA of the CDR3 is TGTGCCAGCAGTTTAATTGGGTTGATAGCGGGAGGTAAAGCAGCGTACGAGCAGTACTTC. It codes for CASSLIGLIAGGKAAYEQYF.

The table lists this clone with a count of one. The chain uses TRBV6-5 and TRBJ1-1; D is undetermined. CDR1 and CDR2 from the germline V gene are MNHEY and SVGAGI. The CDR3 covers 15 residues. Deletions cut 0 bases from V and 3 bases from J, with 11 bases between. The CDR3 DNA is TGTGCCAGCAGTTACTCGACCGGGAGAGACACTGAAGCTTTCTTT. This sequence encodes CASSYSTGRDTEAFF.

This chain connects TRBV6-5 to TRBJ2-2; 7 bases fit TRBD2. CDR1 is MNHEY and CDR2 is SVGAGI in the germline V gene. V shed 3 bases, J shed 6 bases, and the junction held 10 bases outside the gene matches. The CDR3 length is 16 residues. CDR3 sequence: CASSYQGGEGPGELFF. The CDR3 DNA is TGTGCCAGCAGTTATCAGGGAGGGGAGGGTCCCGGGGAGCTGTTTTTT.

This clone was seen just once. The V call is TRBV9, the J call TRBJ2-5; 9 bases agree with TRBD2. The CDR3 runs to 18 residues. CDR1 SGDLS and CDR2 YYNGEE come from the germline V gene. V shed 0 bases and J 3 bases; nucleotides not matched to a gene: 12. CDR3 nucleotide sequence: TGTGCCAGCAGCGTAGCTGGTCTAGCGGGACTTGGAGAAGAGACCCAGTACTTC. Its translation: CASSVAGLAGLGEETQYF.

J is TRBJ1-2 and V is TRBV30; the D is unclear. There are 13 residues in the CDR3. Trimming cost V 1 base and J 4 bases, with 10 bases left between them. Per the germline V gene, CDR1 is GTSNPN and CDR2 is SVGIG (reference sequence). The CDR3, as DNA: TGTGCCTGGAGTGATCCGAGCTTCTATGGCTACACCTTC. This sequence encodes CAWSDPSFYGYTF.

V and J are TRBV7-9 and TRBJ2-2; D remains ambiguous. The V gene lost 1 base and the J gene lost 1 base, with 4 bases spanning the gap. CDR1 and CDR2 from the germline V gene are SEHNR and FQNEAQ (reference sequence). The CDR3 totals 14 residues. CDR3 sequence (DNA): TGTGCCAGCAGCTTAGACCTGAACACCGGGGAGCTGTTTTTT. As protein: CASSLDLNTGELFF.

J is TRBJ1-5 and V is TRBV7-8; the D gene is possibly TRBD1 (5 bases). The CDR3 extends over 17 amino acids. Trimming pared 0 bases from V and 4 bases from J, leaving 16 bases between. Looked up from germline, CDR1 is SGHVS and CDR2 is FQNEAQ. CDR3 nucleotide sequence: TGTGCCAGCAGCTTAGCCATCATAGTGGGGCAAAATCAGCCCCAGCATTTT. This sequence encodes CASSLAIIVGQNQPQHF.

This clone has just one count. The chain carries TRBV2 and TRBJ1-1, with D uncertain. V was clipped by 4 bases and J by 6 bases, with 3 bases between them. The germline V gene has CDR1 SNHLY and CDR2 FYNNEI. This CDR3 region has 10 residues. CDR3 sequence reads: CASSAPEAFF. The DNA of the CDR3 is TGTGCCAGCAGTGCCCCTGAAGCTTTCTTT. The full variable domain, in which reference TRBV2 and TRBJ1-1 provide the parts outside the CDR3, is EPEVTQTPSHQVTQMGQEVILRCVPISNHLYFYWYRQILGQKVEFLVSFYNNEISEKSEIFDDQFSVERPDGSNFTLKIRSTKLEDSAMYFCASSAPEAFFGQGTRLTVV.

The CDR3 protein is CASSLYPTSGIHDTQYF. CDR3 DNA: TGTGCCAGCAGCTTATACCCGACTAGCGGGATTCACGATACGCAGTATTTT. This chain links TRBV7-9 with TRBJ2-3; TRBD2 matches at 11 bases. The CDR3 contains 17 residues. J gave up 6 bases and V 2 bases, and 10 bases lay outside the gene matches. From germline, CDR1 is SEHNR and CDR2 FQNEAQ (reference sequence).

About this clone: No DNA is shown, since the ends of the CDR3 on it are uncertain; the CDR3 is the one TCRdb lists. CDR3 amino acids: CASSSSTSGLNEQFF. This chain joins TRBV6-4 and TRBJ2-1; no DNA check was done on the table's D call, TRBD2. The germline CDR1 and CDR2 sequences are MRHNA and SNTAGT. The CDR3 is 15 amino acids long, termini counted.

This sequence joins TRBV7-6 and TRBJ1-2; 7 bases are shared with TRBD1. The J segment lost 5 bases and the V segment lost 4 bases, leaving 7 bases of the junction unmatched. The CDR3 extends over 14 amino acids. CDR1 is SGHVS, CDR2 FNYEAQ, per germline. The DNA for the CDR3 is TGTGCCAGCAGCTCAGGGGGGGGTAGTTATGGCTACACCTTC. It codes for CASSSGGGSYGYTF.

This clone was observed a handful of times. The chain has TRBV30 and TRBJ2-3, with 9 bases matching TRBD1. The CDR3 runs 15 residues. CDR1 and CDR2 from the germline V gene are GTSNPN and SVGIG (reference sequence). Losses at the gene ends were 2 bases for V and 6 bases for J; bases not matched to a gene: 9. CDR3: CAWSPGTGQRDTQYF. CDR3 DNA: TGTGCCTGGAGTCCGGGGACAGGGCAAAGGGATACGCAGTATTTT.

This chain connects TRBV5-4 to TRBJ2-7; either TRBD1 or TRBD2 may fit D (6 bases each). Trimming shortened V by 2 bases and J by 4 bases, and 13 bases separated the two germline ends. The CDR3 covers 14 residues. The germline gives CDR1 SGHNT, CDR2 YYREEE (reference sequence). The CDR3 spells CASSFVGGRYEQYF. CDR3 bases: TGTGCCAGCAGCTTCGTCGGGGGCCGATACGAGCAGTACTTC.

This chain connects TRBV18 to TRBJ2-7; D not resolved. Germline-derived CDR1 and CDR2 are KGHSH and LQKENI. This CDR3 region has 12 residues. Between the trimmed V and J ends, which lost 2 bases and 0 bases, there was a span of 2 bases. The CDR3, as DNA: TGTGCCAGCTCACCAGGCTCCTACGAGCAGTACTTC. Translated, it gives CASSPGSYEQYF. Full variable domain (rest looked up from reference TRBV18 and TRBJ2-7): NAGVMQNPRHLVRRRGQEARLRCSPMKGHSHVYWYRQLPEEGLKFMVYLQKENIIDESGMPKERFSAEFPKEGPSILRIQQVVRGDSAAYFCASSPGSYEQYFGPGTRLTVT.

This clone was counted only a few times. The chain couples TRBV2 to TRBJ2-2; D might be TRBD1 (6 bases). CDR3 length: 15 residues. Trimming cost V 6 bases and J 4 bases, with 15 bases left between them. The germline gives CDR1 SNHLY, CDR2 FYNNEI. DNA for the CDR3: TGTGCCAGCAGGGGGGCGAGTCGGGTCACCGGGGAGCTGTTTTTT. Amino acids: CASRGASRVTGELFF.

J is TRBJ2-1 and V is TRBV2; D gene ambiguous. CDR3 size: 12 residues. The V gene's germline CDR1 is SNHLY and CDR2 FYNNEI. Between the trimmed V and J ends, which lost 7 bases and 5 bases, there was a span of 9 bases. CDR3: CASTDPHNEQFF. The DNA of the CDR3 is TGTGCCAGCACGGACCCCCACAATGAGCAGTTCTTC.

The chain uses TRBV19 and TRBJ2-5; D is perhaps TRBD1 (5 bases). The CDR3 extends over 12 amino acids. The germline V gene encodes CDR1 LNHDA and CDR2 SQIVND (reference sequence). V lost 11 bases and J 5 bases, leaving 15 bases between the germline ends. The CDR3 sequence is CASSGSAETQYF. CDR3 DNA sequence: TGTGCCTCCTCAGGGTCGGCGGAGACCCAGTACTTC.

The chain has TRBV7-2 and TRBJ2-7, with D possibly being TRBD1 or TRBD2 (5 bases each). Germline CDR1 and CDR2: SGHTA and FQGNSA. The CDR3 has 14 residues. V was trimmed by 1 base and J by 7 bases, leaving 14 bases between them. CDR3 in amino acids: CASSLGGIPAEQYF. The CDR3 DNA is TGTGCCAGCAGCTTAGGGGGGATCCCGGCGGAGCAGTACTTC.

This clone was seen just once. The rearrangement joins TRBV7-2 to TRBJ2-1; D is ambiguous. Germline V lookup: CDR1 SGHTA, CDR2 FQGNSA. The CDR3 is 17 amino acids. Trimming cost V 3 bases and J 6 bases, with 21 bases left between them. The CDR3 protein is CASSFLATGPKGNEQFF. DNA of the CDR3: TGTGCCAGCAGCTTTTTGGCAACCGGCCCTAAGGGCAATGAGCAGTTCTTC.

The V call is TRBV28, the J call TRBJ1-2; no clear D. Germline V gene sequence: CDR1 MDHEN, CDR2 SYDVKM. V lost 1 base and J lost 2, with 5 bases in between. The CDR3 totals 13 residues. CDR3 DNA: TGTGCCAGCAGTTTATTTGGGAACTATGGCTACACCTTC. This sequence encodes CASSLFGNYGYTF.

The CDR3 sequence is CASSPGTGRDQPQHF. CDR3 DNA: TGTGCCAGCAGCCCCGGGACAGGGAGGGATCAGCCCCAGCATTTT. The chain recombines TRBV6-5 with TRBJ1-5; TRBD1 matches 9 bases. CDR1 MNHEY and CDR2 SVGAGI come from the germline V gene. The CDR3 consists of 15 residues. V gave up 6 bases and J gave up 5 bases; unmatched junction bases: 8.

The DNA for the CDR3 is TGTGCCAGCAGCTTTATCGGTACGACCTACGAGCAGTACTTC. This gives the protein CASSFIGTTYEQYF. The chain is built from TRBV7-9 and TRBJ2-7; D is unresolved. The CDR3 spans 14 residues. Trimming removed 3 bases from V and 2 bases from J, with 11 bases in between. Germline lookup yields CDR1 SEHNR and CDR2 FQNEAQ (reference sequence).

V and J are TRBV27 and TRBJ2-7, with 8 bases lining up with TRBD1. The junction had 11 bases not matched to a gene; V was cut back by 1 base and J by 3 bases. Germline V CDR1 and CDR2: MNHEY, SMNVEV (reference sequence). This CDR3 comprises 17 residues. The CDR3 coding sequence is TGTGCCAGCAGTTTATTTCGGGCCAGACAGGGGATCTACGAGCAGTACTTC. Amino acid sequence: CASSLFRARQGIYEQYF.

V and J are TRBV21-1 and TRBJ1-3. TRBV21-1 is shown as a pseudogene. The CDR3 extends over 14 amino acids. Here the CDR3 reads CASSSRTPGNTIYF. The CDR3 DNA sequence: TGTGCCAGCAGCTCCCGGACTCCGGGAAACACCATATATTTT.

The genes are TRBV6-5 and TRBJ2-3; TRBD1 matches at 8 bases. Germline V lookup: CDR1 MNHEY, CDR2 SVGAGI. V lost 7 bases and J lost 14; bases outside the gene matches: 14. CDR3 length: 13 amino acids. CDR3 in DNA: TGTGCCAGCATTCCAATTTCGGGACAGGTGTGGTATTTT. Residues: CASIPISGQVWYF.

The chain couples TRBV28 to TRBJ2-1; 12 positions match TRBD2. The germline V gene encodes CDR1 MDHEN and CDR2 SYDVKM. The V segment lost 3 bases and the J segment 7 bases; nucleotides outside the gene matches: 1. The CDR3 has 14 amino acids. The CDR3 reads CASSFTSGRNEQFF. In DNA form, the CDR3 reads TGTGCCAGCAGTTTTACTAGCGGGAGGAATGAGCAGTTCTTC.